The source of this TCR beta chain is a study of control samples from healthy donors and cancer patients. Measured with immunoSEQ multiplex PCR; TCRdb has only the in-frame clones, and not every one. Among roughly 190,000 clones listed, approximately 91% were seen once. This CDR3 comprises 15 residues. Germline lookup yields CDR1 SGDLS and CDR2 YYNGEE. V was trimmed by 0 bases and J by 5 bases, leaving 14 bases between them. This chain joins TRBV9 and TRBJ1-1, with D uncertain. This TCR came from a man aged 25-45 years in good health. The specimen sequenced was blood. CDR3 loop: CASSVGGSVVTEAFF. CDR3 bases: TGTGCCAGCAGCGTAGGTGGCAGTGTCGTGACTGAAGCTTTCTTT.